This T cell receptor (beta chain) is drawn from a study of Ad26.COV2.S vaccination and SARS-CoV-2 variants. Across the study: The donor participated in the COV1001 trial, in its Ad26.COV2.S arm. Study-wide results and limits: Placebo recipients showed lower spike-specific TCR breadth than vaccinees. Breadth, reportedly substantial, characterized the spike-specific CD8+ and CD4+ T cell responses after vaccination. Non-spike TCR breadth did not differ much between vaccine and placebo recipients.

Treatment: 15 to 20 received Ad26.COV2.S at low or high dose, single or two shots; about 5 received placebo; per-sample allocation not given. Collection of the samples took place on day 63 after the first injection of vaccine or placebo. Worth noting for this clone: The antigen is undetermined.

Clones were sequenced by immunoSEQ multiplex PCR, and TCRdb holds only the in-frame ones, with some missing. The profile shows 250,000 or so clones, around nine tenths of them singletons. Trimming took 1 base from V and 2 from J, leaving 14 bases between them. The CDR3 spans 16 residues. Germline V gene lookup returns CDR1 LGHDT and CDR2 YNNKEL (reference sequence). The material sequenced was peripheral blood, taken in a trial of Ad26.COV2.S vaccine versus placebo. The chain couples TRBV3-1 (or the pseudogene TRBV3-2) to TRBJ1-2; a weak D match, TRBD1 (5 bases). This clonotype originated in a person between 18 and 65 years old who received the Ad26.COV2.S COVID-19 vaccine or a placebo. CDR3 sequence: CASSQVSGLANYGYTF. The CDR3 nucleotides are TGTGCCAGCAGCCAAGTTTCAGGGCTTGCGAACTATGGCTACACCTTC.